Listed here are 24 T cell receptor beta chains from one sample, sequenced in a study of OX40 agonist ivuxolimab in advanced cancers. TCRdb's table, derived via immunoSEQ multiplex PCR, lists solely in-frame clones and lacks some. The data show fewer than 40,000 clones, 84% seen once. Specimen: CD4+ or CD8+ T cells sorted from blood, collected in a trial of the OX40 agonist ivuxolimab. The receptors come from an adult with an advanced solid tumor such as melanoma, head and neck, liver or kidney cancer.

The chain employs TRBV4-2 and TRBJ2-7, with TRBD1 matching over 7 bases. Losses at the gene ends were 2 bases for V and 3 bases for J; bases not matched to a gene: 4. Per the germline V gene, CDR1 is LGHNA and CDR2 is YNFKEQ. The CDR3 totals 14 residues. DNA for the CDR3: TGTGCCAGCAGCCAAACAGGGGATAGCTACGAGCAGTACTTC. Protein sequence: CASSQTGDSYEQYF.

The J gene is TRBJ2-2, the V gene TRBV11-2, with 8 bases that match TRBD2. The CDR3 is 17 residues long. Germline V gene data show CDR1 as SGHAT and CDR2 as FQNNGV. Unmatched junction bases numbered 9, after V lost 1 base and J lost 5 bases. This CDR3 reads CASSLASGSDWTGELFF. CDR3 nucleotide sequence: TGTGCCAGCAGCTTAGCTAGCGGGTCAGACTGGACCGGGGAGCTGTTTTTT.

The J gene is TRBJ2-7, the V gene TRBV10-3; TRBD2 matches 8 bases. Trimming cost V 3 bases and J 0 bases; bases outside gene matches: 4. Germline assignment: CDR1 ENHRY and CDR2 SYGVKD. This CDR3 region has 15 residues. CDR3 DNA: TGTGCCATCAGTGATATGCGGGAGGACTCCTACGAGCAGTACTTC. Its protein is CAISDMREDSYEQYF.

The chain employs TRBV7-2 and TRBJ1-1, with D tentatively TRBD1 (5 bases). Germline V CDR1 and CDR2: SGHTA, FQGNSA. The V end was cut by 2 bases, the J end by 1 base, with 14 bases between. The CDR3 covers 16 residues. The CDR3 DNA reads TGTGCCAGCAGCTTAAATTGGGGACGGCAGAACACTGAAGCTTTCTTT. Encoded protein: CASSLNWGRQNTEAFF.

V gene TRBV5-1 combines with J gene TRBJ2-7; 13 nucleotides line up with TRBD2. The CDR3 runs to 15 residues. The germline V gene has CDR1 SGHRS and CDR2 YFSETQ. V gave up 2 bases and J gave up 6 bases; unmatched junction bases: 5. The CDR3 DNA is TGCGCCAGCAGCTTTACTAGCGGGAGGGCTAGCGAGCAGTACTTC. Translation gives CASSFTSGRASEQYF.

The chain is built from TRBV27 and TRBJ2-7; 10 bases fit TRBD2. The CDR3 spans 17 residues. CDR1 and CDR2 (germline): MNHEY, SMNVEV (reference sequence). Trimming at V came to 4 bases and at J to 0 bases, leaving 9 bases not matched to a gene. The CDR3 coding sequence is TGTGCCAGCAGTTCGTCCGGACTAGCGGAACACTCCTACGAGCAGTACTTC. Its translation: CASSSSGLAEHSYEQYF.

The genes are TRBV5-5 and TRBJ2-7; D is ambiguous. Germline CDR1 is SGHKS and CDR2 is YYEKEE (reference sequence). The CDR3 sequence is 14 residues long. The ends were cut back, 0 bases at V and 3 bases at J, with 10 bases in the middle. The CDR3: CASSLGTLYYEQYF. CDR3 coding DNA: TGTGCCAGCAGCTTGGGAACTCTATACTACGAGCAGTACTTC.

The CDR3: CASSTRADEQYF. The CDR3 DNA follows: TGCGCCAGCAGTACCAGGGCCGACGAGCAGTACTTC. This chain links TRBV10-2 with TRBJ2-7; D is perhaps TRBD1 (5 bases). CDR1 and CDR2 from the germline V gene are WSHSY and SAAADI. This CDR3 has 12 amino acids. V lost 5 bases and J 5 bases, leaving 10 bases between the germline ends.

The chain links TRBV27 to TRBJ1-1, with D perhaps TRBD1 (5 bases). The CDR3 extends over 14 amino acids. Looked up from germline, CDR1 is MNHEY and CDR2 is SMNVEV (reference sequence). V lost 4 bases and J lost 5, with 14 bases in between. The CDR3 sequence is CASSSGLIGTEAFF. CDR3 sequence (DNA): TGTGCCAGCAGTTCGGGGCTGATCGGGACTGAAGCTTTCTTT.

V gene TRBV7-9 combines with J gene TRBJ2-7; D is possibly TRBD1 (6 bases). Trimming removed 4 bases at V and 4 bases at J, with 8 bases between. Germline assignment: CDR1 SEHNR and CDR2 FQNEAQ (reference sequence). CDR3 length: 12 amino acids. This CDR3 reads CASSSQGYEQYF. The CDR3 DNA is TGTGCCAGCAGCTCACAGGGATACGAGCAGTACTTC.

This clone was seen just once. The chain employs TRBV4-1 and TRBJ1-1; 7 bases align to TRBD1. The V and J ends lost 0 bases and 4 bases, in that order; junction bases with no gene match: 5. Per the germline V gene, CDR1 is MGHRA and CDR2 is YSYEKL. This CDR3 region has 15 residues. CDR3 sequence reads: CASSQEWTGLTEAFF. In DNA, the CDR3 is TGCGCCAGCAGCCAAGAATGGACAGGCCTCACTGAAGCTTTCTTT.

This clone is medium-sized in the sample. This specimen includes other DNA sequences encoding the same CDR3. The CDR3 DNA reads as TGTGCCAGCAGTCGCAGGGGCAACACCGGGGAGCTGTTTTTT. Translation: CASSRRGNTGELFF. The rearrangement uses TRBV11-2 and TRBJ2-2; D might be TRBD1 (6 bases). The CDR3 covers 14 residues. The germline V gene has CDR1 SGHAT and CDR2 FQNNGV. Trimming left V 6 bases short and J 2 bases short, with 10 bases between.

The V gene is TRBV19, the J gene TRBJ2-7; unclear D gene. Germline assignment: CDR1 LNHDA and CDR2 SQIVND (reference sequence). The V end was cut by 11 bases, the J end by 0 bases, with 5 bases between. This CDR3 has 10 amino acids. The CDR3 is CAVGSYEQYF. CDR3 DNA sequence: TGTGCCGTGGGCTCCTACGAGCAGTACTTC.

CDR3 in DNA: TGTGCCAGTACTAGCGGGGGGACTGAGCAGTTCTTC. Its protein product is CASTSGGTEQFF. J is TRBJ2-1 and V is TRBV6-5; 12 nucleotides agree with TRBD2. Germline assignment: CDR1 MNHEY and CDR2 SVGAGI. The V gene end was trimmed by 9 bases and the J gene end by 9 bases; junction bases not matched to a gene: 3. The CDR3 covers 12 residues.

V is TRBV7-2 and J is TRBJ2-7; D may correspond to TRBD1 or TRBD2 (6 bases each). This CDR3 has 14 residues. V gave up 0 bases and J gave up 1 base, with 7 bases separating them. Germline V CDR1 and CDR2: SGHTA, FQGNSA. CDR3 in amino acids: CASSLAGGSYEQYF. The CDR3 nucleotides read TGTGCCAGCAGCTTAGCAGGGGGGTCCTACGAGCAGTACTTC.

The chain joins TRBV6-1 to TRBJ1-5; D not certain. CDR1 and CDR2 (germline): MNHNS, SASEGT. Trimming took off 4 bases at V and 3 bases at J, with 10 bases between the two ends. This CDR3 contains 14 residues. CDR3 region: CASSGDLFNQPQHF. The CDR3 region has the DNA TGTGCCAGCAGTGGAGACTTGTTCAATCAGCCCCAGCATTTT.

This clone was picked up one time. The J gene is TRBJ2-7, the V gene TRBV13; 8 nucleotides match TRBD1. V shed 6 bases, J shed 3 bases, and the junction held 16 bases outside the gene matches. This CDR3 region has 17 residues. CDR1 is PRHDT, CDR2 FYEKMQ, per germline (reference sequence). The CDR3 here is CASSFSPDRVEIYEQYF. DNA of the CDR3: TGTGCCAGCAGTTTCAGCCCGGACAGGGTTGAGATCTACGAGCAGTACTTC.

The chain uses TRBV4-1 and TRBJ1-5; D is unclear. Per germline, CDR1 MGHRA and CDR2 YSYEKL. This CDR3 contains 14 residues. V was pared by 1 base and J by 4 bases, with 8 bases between. The CDR3 DNA reads as TGCGCCAGCAGCCAAGTAAGGGCTAATCAGCCCCAGCATTTT. It yields the protein CASSQVRANQPQHF.

This rearrangement joins TRBV5-1 to TRBJ2-5; 10 bases are shared with TRBD1. The CDR3 extends over 15 amino acids. V lost 2 bases to trimming and J lost 5 bases; unmatched junction nucleotides: 6. Germline V gene data show CDR1 as SGHRS and CDR2 as YFSETQ. CDR3 residues: CASSLLGQGLETQYF. The CDR3 DNA follows: TGCGCCAGCAGCTTATTGGGACAGGGGCTCGAGACCCAGTACTTC.

This chain uses TRBV5-5 with TRBJ1-2, with TRBD1 matching over 12 bases. This CDR3 is built from 15 residues. V shed 3 bases, J shed 3 bases, and the junction held 3 bases outside the gene matches. The germline gives CDR1 SGHKS, CDR2 YYEKEE (reference sequence). CDR3 in amino acids: CASSWDRGPHYGYTF. In nucleotides, the CDR3 is TGTGCCAGCAGCTGGGACAGGGGGCCTCACTATGGCTACACCTTC.

As for this clone: A much larger clonotype is one base distant, so this may be a read error. The CDR3 DNA is TGTGCCAGCAGCGTAGCGGGGGACCTCGGGACAGGGGGGTACGAGCAGTACTTC. Its translation: CASSVAGDLGTGGYEQYF. This chain links TRBV9 with TRBJ2-7; 11 bases line up with TRBD1. The V and J ends lost 0 bases and 4 bases, in that order; junction bases with no gene match: 12. Germline lookup yields CDR1 SGDLS and CDR2 YYNGEE. The CDR3 consists of 18 residues.

The chain recombines TRBV9 with TRBJ1-4; TRBD1 aligns across 9 bases. J gave up 7 bases and V 4 bases, and 11 bases lay outside the gene matches. This CDR3 contains 16 residues. Germline V gives CDR1 SGDLS, CDR2 YYNGEE. CDR3: CASSPRGGQGIEKLFF. The CDR3 bases are TGTGCCAGCAGCCCTAGGGGGGGACAGGGTATTGAAAAACTGTTTTTT.

The chain joins TRBV2 to TRBJ2-1, with 11 bases matching TRBD1. J lost 8 bases, V lost 7 bases, and 7 bases had no gene match. This CDR3 contains 14 residues. Per the germline V gene, CDR1 is SNHLY and CDR2 is FYNNEI. The CDR3 is CASILGQGDHEQFF. The CDR3 DNA reads TGTGCCAGCATCTTGGGACAGGGGGACCATGAGCAGTTCTTC.

The chain joins TRBV7-9 to TRBJ2-1; D is uncertain. The CDR3 totals 12 residues. In germline, CDR1 is SEHNR, CDR2 FQNEAQ (reference sequence). Trimming left V 2 bases short and J 8 bases short, with 7 bases between. This chain's CDR3 is CASSLKTHEQFF. The CDR3 bases are TGTGCCAGCAGCTTAAAGACCCATGAGCAGTTCTTC.